This T cell receptor (beta chain) was sequenced in a study of type 1 and type 2 diabetes patients. Study-level points and caveats: Type 2 diabetes and control V and J usage correlated highly, approximately 0.97. Type 2 diabetes repertoires were more diverse than type 1 diabetes repertoires. Type 2 diabetes patients had few highly-expanded CD4+ clones, median one.

Amplification started from genomic DNA. Amplification of the beta chain CDR3 used 30 forward and 13 reverse multiplex primers. TCRdb processed the multiplex PCR reads anew with MiXCR; each CDR3 protein has one entry. The sample has 280,000 or so distinct CDR3 sequences; approximately 45% are singletons. Note on this clonotype: Its antigen remains unidentified.

Germline V lookup: CDR1 LGHDT, CDR2 YNNKEL (reference sequence). V was pared by 4 bases and J by 5 bases, with 8 bases of the junction left unmatched. This CDR3 has 15 residues. Sequenced input: peripheral blood mononuclear cells (PBMCs). This TCR was recovered from a man between 18 and 29 years old with type 2 diabetes. The chain recombines TRBV3-1 with TRBJ2-5; 9 bases are a match to TRBD2. The CDR3 DNA is TGTGCCAGCAGCCCGGTAGCGGGAGCGGGTGAGACCCAGTACTTC. Encoded protein: CASSPVAGAGETQYF.